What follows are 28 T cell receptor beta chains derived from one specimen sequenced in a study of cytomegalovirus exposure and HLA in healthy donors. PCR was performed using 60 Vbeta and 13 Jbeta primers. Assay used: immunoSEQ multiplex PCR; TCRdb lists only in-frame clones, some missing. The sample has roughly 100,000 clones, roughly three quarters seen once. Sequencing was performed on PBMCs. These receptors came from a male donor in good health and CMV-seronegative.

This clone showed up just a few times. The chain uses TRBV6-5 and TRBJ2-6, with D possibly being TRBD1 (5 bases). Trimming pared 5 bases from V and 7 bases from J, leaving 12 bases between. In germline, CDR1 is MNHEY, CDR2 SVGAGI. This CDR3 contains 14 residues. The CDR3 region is CASSLRVDANVLTF. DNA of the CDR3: TGTGCCAGCAGTCTCAGGGTTGACGCCAACGTCCTGACTTTC.

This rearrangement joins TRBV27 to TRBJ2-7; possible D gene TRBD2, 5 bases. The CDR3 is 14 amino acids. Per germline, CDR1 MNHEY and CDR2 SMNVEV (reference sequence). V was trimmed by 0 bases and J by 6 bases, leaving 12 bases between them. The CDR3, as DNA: TGTGCCAGCAGTTTATCGGGTGGGAGTTCCGAGCAGTACTTC. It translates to CASSLSGGSSEQYF.

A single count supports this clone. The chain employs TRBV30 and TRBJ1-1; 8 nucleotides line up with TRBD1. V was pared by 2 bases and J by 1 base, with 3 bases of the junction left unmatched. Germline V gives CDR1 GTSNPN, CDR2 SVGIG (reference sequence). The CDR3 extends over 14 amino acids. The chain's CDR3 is CAWSRTGTNTEAFF. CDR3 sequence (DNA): TGTGCCTGGAGTCGGACAGGGACGAACACTGAAGCTTTCTTT.

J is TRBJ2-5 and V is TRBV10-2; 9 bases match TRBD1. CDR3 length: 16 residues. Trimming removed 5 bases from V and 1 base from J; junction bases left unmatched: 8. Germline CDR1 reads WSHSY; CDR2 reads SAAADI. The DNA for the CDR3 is TGCGCCAGCAGTATTGGGACAGGGAATCCCCAAGAGACCCAGTACTTC. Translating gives CASSIGTGNPQETQYF.

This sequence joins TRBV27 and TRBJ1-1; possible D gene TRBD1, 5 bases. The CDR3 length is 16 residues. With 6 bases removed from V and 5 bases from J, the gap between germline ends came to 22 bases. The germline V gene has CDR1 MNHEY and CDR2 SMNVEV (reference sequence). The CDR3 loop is CASRKPGLTGKTEAFF. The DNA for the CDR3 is TGTGCCAGCAGGAAACCGGGACTAACGGGGAAGACTGAAGCTTTCTTT.

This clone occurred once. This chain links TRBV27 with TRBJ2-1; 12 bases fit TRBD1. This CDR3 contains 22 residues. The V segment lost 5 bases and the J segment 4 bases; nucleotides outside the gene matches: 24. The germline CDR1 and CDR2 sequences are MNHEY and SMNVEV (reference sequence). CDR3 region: CASSLKGGTGGGGLARYNEQFF. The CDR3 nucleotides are TGTGCCAGCAGTCTCAAAGGCGGGACAGGGGGCGGAGGACTAGCGCGGTACAATGAGCAGTTCTTC.

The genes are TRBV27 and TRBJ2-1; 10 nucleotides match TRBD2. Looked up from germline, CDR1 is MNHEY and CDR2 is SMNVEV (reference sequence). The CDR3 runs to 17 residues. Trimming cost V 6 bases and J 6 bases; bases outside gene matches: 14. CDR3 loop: CASRTDTLAGVLNEQFF. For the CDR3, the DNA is TGTGCCAGCAGGACAGACACTCTAGCGGGGGTACTCAATGAGCAGTTCTTC.

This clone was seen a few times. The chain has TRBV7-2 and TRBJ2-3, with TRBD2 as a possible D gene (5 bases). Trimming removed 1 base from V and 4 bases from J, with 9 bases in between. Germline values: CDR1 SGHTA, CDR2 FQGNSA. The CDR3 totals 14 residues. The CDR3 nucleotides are TGTGCCAGCAGCTTAGGAGGGAGCGCAGATACGCAGTATTTT. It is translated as CASSLGGSADTQYF. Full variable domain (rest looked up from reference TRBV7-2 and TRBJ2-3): GAGVSQSPSNKVTEKGKDVELRCDPISGHTALYWYRQSLGQGLEFLIYFQGNSAPDKSGLPSDRFSAERTGGSVSTLTIQRTQQEDSAVYLCASSLGGSADTQYFGPGTRLTVL.

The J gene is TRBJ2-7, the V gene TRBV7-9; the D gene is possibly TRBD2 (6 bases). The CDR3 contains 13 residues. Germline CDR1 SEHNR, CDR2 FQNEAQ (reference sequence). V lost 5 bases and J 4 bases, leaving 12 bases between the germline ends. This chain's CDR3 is CASSLEGRYEQYF. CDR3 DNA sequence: TGTGCCAGCAGCCTAGAGGGGAGGTACGAGCAGTACTTC.

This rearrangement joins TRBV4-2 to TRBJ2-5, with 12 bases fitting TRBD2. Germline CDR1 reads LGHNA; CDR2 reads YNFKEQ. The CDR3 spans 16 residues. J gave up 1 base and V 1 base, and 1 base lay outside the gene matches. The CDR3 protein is CASSQGTSGIQETQYF. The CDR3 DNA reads TGTGCCAGCAGCCAAGGGACTAGCGGGATCCAAGAGACCCAGTACTTC.

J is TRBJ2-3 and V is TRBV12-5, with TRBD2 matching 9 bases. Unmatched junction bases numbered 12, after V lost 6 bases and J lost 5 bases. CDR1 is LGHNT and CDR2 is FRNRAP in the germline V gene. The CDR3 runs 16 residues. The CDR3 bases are TGTGCTAGTGGGCGGGATTTAGCGGGAGAAGGAGATACGCAGTATTTT. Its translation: CASGRDLAGEGDTQYF.

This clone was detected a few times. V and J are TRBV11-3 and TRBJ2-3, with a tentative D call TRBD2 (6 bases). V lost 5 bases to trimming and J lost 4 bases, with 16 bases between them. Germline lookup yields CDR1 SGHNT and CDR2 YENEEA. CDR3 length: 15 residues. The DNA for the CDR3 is TGTGCCAGCAGCCAACACTCTGGAGGGGCAGATACGCAGTATTTT. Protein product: CASSQHSGGADTQYF.

The CDR3 region is CASSTGWQPQHF. CDR3 sequence (DNA): TGTGCCAGTAGTACGGGGTGGCAGCCCCAGCATTTT. The V call is TRBV19, the J call TRBJ1-5; no firm D call. Trimming cost V 4 bases and J 7 bases, with 8 bases left between them. The CDR3 is 12 amino acids. Germline CDR1 and CDR2: LNHDA and SQIVND (reference sequence). Full variable domain (rest looked up from reference TRBV19 and TRBJ1-5): DGGITQSPKYLFRKEGQNVTLSCEQNLNHDAMYWYRQDPGQGLRLIYYSQIVNDFQKGDIAEGYSVSREKKESFPLTVTSAQKNPTAFYLCASSTGWQPQHFGDGTRLSIL.

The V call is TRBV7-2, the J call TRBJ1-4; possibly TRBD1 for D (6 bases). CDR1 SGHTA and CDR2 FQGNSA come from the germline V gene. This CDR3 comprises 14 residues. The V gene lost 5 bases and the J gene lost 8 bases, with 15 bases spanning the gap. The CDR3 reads CASSRGQGKEKLFF. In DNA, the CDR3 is TGTGCCAGCAGCCGAGGGCAGGGGAAGGAAAAACTGTTTTTT.

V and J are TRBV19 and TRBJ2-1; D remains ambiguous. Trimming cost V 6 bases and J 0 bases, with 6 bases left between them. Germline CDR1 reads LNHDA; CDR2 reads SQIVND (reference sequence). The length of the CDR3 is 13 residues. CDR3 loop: CASSRSSYNEQFF. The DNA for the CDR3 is TGTGCCAGTAGCCGGAGCTCCTACAATGAGCAGTTCTTC. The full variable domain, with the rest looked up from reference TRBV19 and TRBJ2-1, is DGGITQSPKYLFRKEGQNVTLSCEQNLNHDAMYWYRQDPGQGLRLIYYSQIVNDFQKGDIAEGYSVSREKKESFPLTVTSAQKNPTAFYLCASSRSSYNEQFFGPGTRLTVL.

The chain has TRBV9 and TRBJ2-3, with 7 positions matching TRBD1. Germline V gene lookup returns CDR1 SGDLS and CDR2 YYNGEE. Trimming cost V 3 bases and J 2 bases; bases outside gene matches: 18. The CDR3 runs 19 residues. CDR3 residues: CASSGRFPLRQGPTDTQYF. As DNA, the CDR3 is TGTGCCAGCAGCGGGAGGTTTCCCCTAAGACAGGGTCCCACAGATACGCAGTATTTT.

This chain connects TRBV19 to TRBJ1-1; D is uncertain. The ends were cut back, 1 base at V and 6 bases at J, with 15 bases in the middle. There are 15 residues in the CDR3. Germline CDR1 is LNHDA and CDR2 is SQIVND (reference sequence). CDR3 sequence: CASSIGGSGVAEAFF. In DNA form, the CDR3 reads TGTGCCAGTAGTATAGGCGGATCCGGGGTCGCTGAAGCTTTCTTT. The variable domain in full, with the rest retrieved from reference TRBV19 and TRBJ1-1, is DGGITQSPKYLFRKEGQNVTLSCEQNLNHDAMYWYRQDPGQGLRLIYYSQIVNDFQKGDIAEGYSVSREKKESFPLTVTSAQKNPTAFYLCASSIGGSGVAEAFFGQGTRLTVV.

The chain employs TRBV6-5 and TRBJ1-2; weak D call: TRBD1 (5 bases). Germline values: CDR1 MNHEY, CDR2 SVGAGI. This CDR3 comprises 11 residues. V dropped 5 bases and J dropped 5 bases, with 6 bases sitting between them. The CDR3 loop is CASSQGYGYTF. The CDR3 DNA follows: TGTGCCAGCAGTCAGGGTTATGGCTACACCTTC.

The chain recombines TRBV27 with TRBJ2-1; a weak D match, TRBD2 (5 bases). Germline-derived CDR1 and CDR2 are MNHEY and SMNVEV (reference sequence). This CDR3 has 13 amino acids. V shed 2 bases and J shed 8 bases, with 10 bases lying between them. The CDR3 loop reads CASSLILDHEQFF. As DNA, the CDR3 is TGTGCCAGCAGTTTAATACTAGATCATGAGCAGTTCTTC.

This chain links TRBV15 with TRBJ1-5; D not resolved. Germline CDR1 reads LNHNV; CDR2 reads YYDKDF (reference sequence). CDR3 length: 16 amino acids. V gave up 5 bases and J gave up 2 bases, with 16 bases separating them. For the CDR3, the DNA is TGTGCCACCAGCTGGGGTTGGGGAGAGGGCAATCAGCCCCAGCATTTT. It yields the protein CATSWGWGEGNQPQHF. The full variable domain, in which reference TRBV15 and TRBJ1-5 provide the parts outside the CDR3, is DAMVIQNPRYQVTQFGKPVTLSCSQTLNHNVMYWYQQKSSQAPKLLFHYYDKDFNNEADTPDNFQSRRPNTSFCFLDIRSPGLGDTAMYLCATSWGWGEGNQPQHFGDGTRLSIL.

The CDR3 loop reads CASSPTPWTDLNTEAFF. Here the CDR3 DNA reads TGTGCCAGCTCACCAACTCCTTGGACAGACCTGAACACTGAAGCTTTCTTT. The genes are TRBV18 and TRBJ1-1; tentatively, D is TRBD1 (6 bases). The CDR3 covers 17 residues. Germline V gene sequence: CDR1 KGHSH, CDR2 LQKENI. V lost 2 bases to trimming and J lost 0 bases, with 16 bases between them. Full variable domain (missing parts from reference TRBV18 and TRBJ1-1): NAGVMQNPRHLVRRRGQEARLRCSPMKGHSHVYWYRQLPEEGLKFMVYLQKENIIDESGMPKERFSAEFPKEGPSILRIQQVVRGDSAAYFCASSPTPWTDLNTEAFFGQGTRLTVV.

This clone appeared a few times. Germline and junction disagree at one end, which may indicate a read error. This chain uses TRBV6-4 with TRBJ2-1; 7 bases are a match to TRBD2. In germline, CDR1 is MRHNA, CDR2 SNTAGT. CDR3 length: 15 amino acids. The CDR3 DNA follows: TGTGCCAGCAGTGTCGGTCTAGCGGATTACAATGGGCAGTTCTTC. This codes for CASSVGLADYNGQFF.

The CDR3 DNA follows: TGTGCCAGCAGCCGACCGGGGAACGAGCAGTACTTC. It yields the protein CASSRPGNEQYF. The chain carries TRBV7-3 and TRBJ2-7; D possibly corresponds to TRBD2 (5 bases). V lost 5 bases and J 5 bases, leaving 10 bases between the germline ends. The germline V gene encodes CDR1 SGHTA and CDR2 FQGTGA. CDR3 size: 12 residues.

The CDR3 DNA sequence: TGTGCCAGCAGCCCGACAGTTACGAGCAATCAGCCCCAGCATTTT. Its protein product is CASSPTVTSNQPQHF. The genes are TRBV7-2 and TRBJ1-5; tentative D call: TRBD1 (5 bases). CDR1 and CDR2 (germline): SGHTA, FQGNSA. The CDR3 length is 15 residues. Trimming took 5 bases from V and 1 from J, leaving 12 bases between them. Full variable domain (missing parts from reference TRBV7-2 and TRBJ1-5): GAGVSQSPSNKVTEKGKDVELRCDPISGHTALYWYRQSLGQGLEFLIYFQGNSAPDKSGLPSDRFSAERTGGSVSTLTIQRTQQEDSAVYLCASSPTVTSNQPQHFGDGTRLSIL.

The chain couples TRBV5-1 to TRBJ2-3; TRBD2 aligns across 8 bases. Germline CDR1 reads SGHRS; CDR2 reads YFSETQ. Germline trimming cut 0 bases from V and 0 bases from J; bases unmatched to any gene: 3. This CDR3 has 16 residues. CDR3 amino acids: CASSLALAGSTDTQYF. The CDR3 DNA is TGCGCCAGCAGCTTGGCTTTAGCGGGGAGCACAGATACGCAGTATTTT.

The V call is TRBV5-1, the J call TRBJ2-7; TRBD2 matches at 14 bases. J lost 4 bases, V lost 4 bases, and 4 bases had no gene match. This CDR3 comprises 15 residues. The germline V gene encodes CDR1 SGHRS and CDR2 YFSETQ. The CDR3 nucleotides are TGCGCCAGCAGCACCGGGACTAGCGGGAGATACGAGCAGTACTTC. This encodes CASSTGTSGRYEQYF.

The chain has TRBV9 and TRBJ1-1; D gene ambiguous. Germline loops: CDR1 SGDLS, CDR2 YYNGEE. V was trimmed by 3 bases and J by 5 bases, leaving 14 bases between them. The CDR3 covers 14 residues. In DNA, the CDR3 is TGTGCCAGCAGCGCCAACAGTGAAGGTACTGAAGCTTTCTTT. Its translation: CASSANSEGTEAFF.

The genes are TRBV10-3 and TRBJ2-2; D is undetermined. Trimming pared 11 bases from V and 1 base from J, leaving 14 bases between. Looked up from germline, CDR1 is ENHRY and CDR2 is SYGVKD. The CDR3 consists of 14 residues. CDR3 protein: CAAHGSLNTGELFF. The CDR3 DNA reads TGTGCCGCCCATGGCAGTCTGAACACCGGGGAGCTGTTTTTT.